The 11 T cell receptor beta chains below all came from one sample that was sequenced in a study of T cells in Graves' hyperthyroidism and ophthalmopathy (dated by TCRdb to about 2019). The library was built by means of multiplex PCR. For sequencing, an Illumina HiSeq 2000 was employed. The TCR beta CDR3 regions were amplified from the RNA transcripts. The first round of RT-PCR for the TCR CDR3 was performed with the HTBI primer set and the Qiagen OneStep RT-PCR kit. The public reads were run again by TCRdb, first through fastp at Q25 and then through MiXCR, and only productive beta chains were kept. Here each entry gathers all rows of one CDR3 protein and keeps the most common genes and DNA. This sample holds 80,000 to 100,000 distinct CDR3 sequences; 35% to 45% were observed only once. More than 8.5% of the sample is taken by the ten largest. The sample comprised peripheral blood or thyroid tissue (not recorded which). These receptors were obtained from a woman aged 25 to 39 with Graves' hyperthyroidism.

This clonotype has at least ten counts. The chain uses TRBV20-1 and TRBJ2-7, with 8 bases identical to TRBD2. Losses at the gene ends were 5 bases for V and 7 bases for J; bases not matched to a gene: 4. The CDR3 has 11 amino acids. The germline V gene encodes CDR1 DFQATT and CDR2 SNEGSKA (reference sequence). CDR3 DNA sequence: TGCAGTGCTGCGGGAGGAAGGGAGCAGTACTTC. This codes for CSAAGGREQYF.

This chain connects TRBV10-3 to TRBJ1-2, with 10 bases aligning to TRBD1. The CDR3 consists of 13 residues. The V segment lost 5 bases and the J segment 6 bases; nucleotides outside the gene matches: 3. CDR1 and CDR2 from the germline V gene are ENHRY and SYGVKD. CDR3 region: CAISFGQGDGYTF. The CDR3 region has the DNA TGTGCCATCAGTTTTGGACAGGGGGATGGCTACACCTTC.

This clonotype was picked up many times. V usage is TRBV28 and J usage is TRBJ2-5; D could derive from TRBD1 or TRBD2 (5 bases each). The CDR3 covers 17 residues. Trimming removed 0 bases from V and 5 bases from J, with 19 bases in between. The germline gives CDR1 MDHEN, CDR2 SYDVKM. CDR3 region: CASSLWGRWDPPETQYF. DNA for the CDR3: TGTGCCAGCAGTTTATGGGGGCGGTGGGACCCACCCGAGACCCAGTACTTC. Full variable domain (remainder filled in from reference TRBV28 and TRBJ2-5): DVKVTQSSRYLVKRTGEKVFLECVQDMDHENMFWYRQDPGLGLRLIYFSYDVKMKEKGDIPEGYSVSREKKERFSLILESASTNQTSMYLCASSLWGRWDPPETQYFGPGTRLLVL.

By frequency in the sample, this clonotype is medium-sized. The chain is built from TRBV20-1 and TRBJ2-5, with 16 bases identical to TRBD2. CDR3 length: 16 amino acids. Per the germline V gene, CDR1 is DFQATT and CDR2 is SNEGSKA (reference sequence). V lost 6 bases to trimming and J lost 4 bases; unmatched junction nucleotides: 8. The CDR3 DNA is TGCAGTGCGCCGGGACTAGCGGGAGGGCCAGCAGAGACCCAGTACTTC. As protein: CSAPGLAGGPAETQYF.

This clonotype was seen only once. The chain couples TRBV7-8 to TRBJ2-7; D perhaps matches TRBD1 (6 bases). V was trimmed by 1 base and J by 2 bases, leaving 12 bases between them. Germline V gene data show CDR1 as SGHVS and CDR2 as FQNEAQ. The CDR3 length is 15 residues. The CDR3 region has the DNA TGTGCCAGCAGCTTAGTCCGACAGGATCCCTACGAGCAGTACTTC. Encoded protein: CASSLVRQDPYEQYF.

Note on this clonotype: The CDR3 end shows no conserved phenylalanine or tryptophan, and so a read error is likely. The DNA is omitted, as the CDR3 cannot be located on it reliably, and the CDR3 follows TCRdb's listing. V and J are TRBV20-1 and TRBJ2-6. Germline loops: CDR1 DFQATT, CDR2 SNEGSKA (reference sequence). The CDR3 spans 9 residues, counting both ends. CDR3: CSATILSTS.

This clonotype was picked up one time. CDR3 in DNA: TGTGCCAGCAGCGTGGGACAGGGGGACTATGGCTACACCTTC. Encoded protein: CASSVGQGDYGYTF. The chain links TRBV9 to TRBJ1-2, with TRBD1 identical over 11 bases. The CDR3 spans 14 residues. Germline loops: CDR1 SGDLS, CDR2 YYNGEE. Unmatched junction bases numbered 0, after V lost 2 bases and J lost 3 bases.

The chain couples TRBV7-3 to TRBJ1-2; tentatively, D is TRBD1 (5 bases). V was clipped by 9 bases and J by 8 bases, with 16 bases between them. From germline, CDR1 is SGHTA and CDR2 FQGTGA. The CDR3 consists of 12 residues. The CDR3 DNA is TGTGCCAGTAGCCCGGGACTGTTGGGCTACACCTTC. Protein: CASSPGLLGYTF. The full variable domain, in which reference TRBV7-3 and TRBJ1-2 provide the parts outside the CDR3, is GAGVSQTPSNKVTEKGKYVELRCDPISGHTALYWYRQSLGQGPEFLIYFQGTGAADDSGLPNDRFFAVRPEGSVSTLKIQRTERGDSAVYLCASSPGLLGYTFGSGTRLTVV.

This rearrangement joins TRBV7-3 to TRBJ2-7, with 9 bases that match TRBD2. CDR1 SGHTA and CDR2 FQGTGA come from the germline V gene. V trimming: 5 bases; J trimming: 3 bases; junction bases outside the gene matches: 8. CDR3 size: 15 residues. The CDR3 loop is CASSQGRLAVYEQYF. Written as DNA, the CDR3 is TGTGCCAGCAGCCAAGGGCGACTAGCGGTCTACGAGCAGTACTTC.

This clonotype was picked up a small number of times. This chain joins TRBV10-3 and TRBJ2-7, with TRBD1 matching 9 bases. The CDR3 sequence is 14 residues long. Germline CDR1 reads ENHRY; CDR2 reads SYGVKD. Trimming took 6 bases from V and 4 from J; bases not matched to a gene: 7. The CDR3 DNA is TGTGCCATCAGCGCGGACAGGGGACGTTACGAGCAGTACTTC. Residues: CAISADRGRYEQYF.

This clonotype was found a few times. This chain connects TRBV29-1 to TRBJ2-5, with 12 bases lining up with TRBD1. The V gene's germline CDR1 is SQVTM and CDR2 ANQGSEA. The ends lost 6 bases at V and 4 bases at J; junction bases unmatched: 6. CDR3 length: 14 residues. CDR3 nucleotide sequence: TGCAGCGTCCCCGGGACAGGGGGCGGAGAGACCCAGTACTTC. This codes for CSVPGTGGGETQYF.